The 14 T cell receptor beta chains presented below share a single source sample, sequenced in a study of blood T cell repertoires in COVID-19. Generated by immunoSEQ multiplex PCR, the TCRdb table keeps only in-frame clones and is missing some. The table includes about 170,000 clones, less than 90% detected once. What was sequenced was peripheral blood. The receptors stem from a woman aged 55-70 years with COVID-19, enrolled during active disease.

The chain uses TRBV18 and TRBJ1-1; the D gene is possibly TRBD1 (6 bases). Germline V gene data show CDR1 as KGHSH and CDR2 as LQKENI. V lost 3 bases and J lost 8, with 10 bases in between. CDR3 length: 12 amino acids. The CDR3 sequence is CASSPGTREAFF. As DNA, the CDR3 is TGTGCCAGCTCACCGGGGACACGGGAAGCTTTCTTT.

V and J are TRBV19 and TRBJ1-1, with D possibly TRBD1 on 6 matching bases. This CDR3 spans 14 amino acids. V shed 7 bases and J shed 3 bases, with 15 bases lying between them. The germline CDR1 and CDR2 sequences are LNHDA and SQIVND (reference sequence). The CDR3 coding sequence is TGTGCCAGTACCCCAAGGGGGGGGGACACTGAAGCTTTCTTT. Its translation: CASTPRGGDTEAFF.

This chain uses TRBV3-1 (or the pseudogene TRBV3-2) with TRBJ1-1; no reliable D call. CDR3 size: 14 residues. The V and J ends lost 4 bases and 1 base respectively, with 10 bases between them. Germline V lookup: CDR1 LGHDT, CDR2 YNNKEL (reference sequence). CDR3 coding DNA: TGTGCCAGCAGCCCGATCGGCGGGAACACTGAAGCTTTCTTT. This codes for CASSPIGGNTEAFF.

The chain carries TRBV28 and TRBJ2-5; 9 positions agree with TRBD1. Per the germline V gene, CDR1 is MDHEN and CDR2 is SYDVKM. The length of the CDR3 is 20 residues. The V and J ends lost 8 bases and 2 bases, in that order; junction bases with no gene match: 24. CDR3 protein: CASSIFGTGLLRGSQETQYF. The CDR3 DNA follows: TGTGCCAGCTCAATTTTTGGGACAGGGCTACTAAGAGGTTCTCAAGAGACCCAGTACTTC. Full variable domain (outside the CDR3, taken from reference TRBV28 and TRBJ2-5): DVKVTQSSRYLVKRTGEKVFLECVQDMDHENMFWYRQDPGLGLRLIYFSYDVKMKEKGDIPEGYSVSREKKERFSLILESASTNQTSMYLCASSIFGTGLLRGSQETQYFGPGTRLLVL.

This sequence joins TRBV7-6 and TRBJ1-1; TRBD1 matches at 9 bases. CDR1 SGHVS and CDR2 FNYEAQ come from the germline V gene. The CDR3 has 14 residues. J gave up 4 bases and V 2 bases, and 2 bases lay outside the gene matches. The CDR3 nucleotides are TGTGCCAGCAGCTTAAGACAGGGGGGCACTGAAGCTTTCTTT. Its translation: CASSLRQGGTEAFF.

This chain links TRBV5-6 with TRBJ2-5; TRBD1 agrees at 11 bases. The trim removed 2 bases at V and 5 bases at J, leaving 5 bases unmatched. Germline values: CDR1 SGHDT, CDR2 YYEEEE. The CDR3 totals 15 residues. The CDR3 spells CASSLRTGGSETQYF. In DNA, the CDR3 is TGTGCCAGCAGCTTAAGGACAGGGGGCTCGGAGACCCAGTACTTC.

The J gene is TRBJ1-1, the V gene TRBV29-1, with D tentatively TRBD1 (6 bases). The CDR3 totals 14 residues. From germline, CDR1 is SQVTM and CDR2 ANQGSEA. Trimming shortened V by 5 bases and J by 4 bases, and 17 bases separated the two germline ends. CDR3 sequence: CSVSRTDEATEAFF. The CDR3 DNA follows: TGCAGCGTTTCTCGGACAGACGAGGCCACTGAAGCTTTCTTT.

V gene TRBV29-1 combines with J gene TRBJ1-5; possibly TRBD1 for D (5 bases). Trimming took 4 bases from V and 5 from J, leaving 9 bases between them. This CDR3 region has 12 residues. The germline CDR1 and CDR2 sequences are SQVTM and ANQGSEA. The chain's CDR3 is CSVGAGDQPQHF. The CDR3 region has the DNA TGCAGCGTTGGGGCGGGGGATCAGCCCCAGCATTTT.

The chain has TRBV5-8 and TRBJ2-3, with 10 bases identical to TRBD1. The CDR3 length is 14 residues. V was clipped by 5 bases and J by 7 bases; unmatched bases: 7. In germline, CDR1 is SGHTS, CDR2 YDEGEE. CDR3 coding DNA: TGTGCCAGCAGGGGGACAGGGGTTTTTCATACGCAGTATTTT. Translating gives CASRGTGVFHTQYF.

CDR3 loop: CASSHEEEGAVGNQPQHF. CDR3 nucleotides: TGCGCCAGCAGCCACGAAGAGGAGGGGGCGGTTGGCAATCAGCCCCAGCATTTT. This rearrangement joins TRBV4-1 to TRBJ1-5; 7 nucleotides match TRBD1. Unmatched junction bases numbered 13, after V lost 3 bases and J lost 2 bases. The CDR3 has 18 residues. Germline CDR1 is MGHRA and CDR2 is YSYEKL.

J is TRBJ2-7 and V is TRBV3-1 (or the pseudogene TRBV3-2), with 13 bases that match TRBD2. Germline CDR1 LGHDT, CDR2 YNNKEL (reference sequence). This CDR3 contains 14 residues. V gave up 1 base and J gave up 7 bases; unmatched junction bases: 1. CDR3 nucleotides: TGTGCCAGCAGCCAAGGGACTAGCGGGAGAGAGCAGTACTTC. It yields the protein CASSQGTSGREQYF.

The chain joins TRBV30 to TRBJ2-1, with TRBD2 matching over 9 bases. CDR1 is GTSNPN, CDR2 SVGIG, per germline (reference sequence). This CDR3 has 13 residues. Losses at the gene ends were 2 bases for V and 8 bases for J; bases not matched to a gene: 4. The CDR3 DNA reads as TGTGCCTGGAGTAGTCTAGCGGGGTATGAGCAGTTCTTC. Its translation is CAWSSLAGYEQFF.

This chain connects TRBV9 to TRBJ1-6; 9 nucleotides agree with TRBD1. J lost 8 bases, V lost 3 bases, and 6 bases had no gene match. The CDR3 sequence is 15 residues long. CDR1 and CDR2 (germline): SGDLS, YYNGEE. Written as DNA, the CDR3 is TGTGCCAGCAGCGCCTCCGGGACAGGGTATTCACCCCTCCACTTT. This codes for CASSASGTGYSPLHF.

CDR3 sequence: CASSGQGVYGYTF. The CDR3, as DNA: TGTGCCAGCAGCGGGCAGGGCGTCTATGGCTACACCTTC. This chain connects TRBV11-3 to TRBJ1-2; a possible D gene is TRBD1 (5 bases). The V end lost 5 bases, the J end lost 4 bases, and 11 bases lay between the germline ends. The CDR3 consists of 13 residues. Germline CDR1 reads SGHNT; CDR2 reads YENEEA.